This TCR beta chain was obtained from a study of blood T cell repertoires in COVID-19 (dated by TCRdb to about 2020). General notes on the study: Collaborator samples came from the United States, Italy and Spain and covered acute and convalescent phases of COVID-19. The material from the prospective study consisted of cDNA or gDNA derived from T cells, B-cell-depleted T cells, or PBMCs. The repertoires were made available in a free public database intended to serve as a resource for research on the immune response to SARS-CoV-2. Sample metadata almost always included a de-identified subject ID, COVID-19 status, age in years and sex. Samples were obtained from the ongoing ImmuneRACE study (first 160 participants) and from 1,254 subjects provided by 6 global collaborators. Where available, HLA class I and class II types were taken from metadata supplied by the sample provider and were not determined by assay-based typing. The dataset comprised deeply sampled blood TCRbeta repertoires from subjects exposed to, actively infected with, or recovered from COVID-19. Overall study outcomes, separate from this receptor: The amount of clinical and demographic metadata varied by source and participant and was provided uncurated.

TCRbeta CDR3 regions were amplified from genomic DNA using the immunoSEQ Assay, a bias-controlled multiplex PCR. On the authors' methods: The number of nucleated cells in each sample was estimated by amplification of reference gene primers within the assay. Sequence reads were collapsed and filtered to measure the absolute abundance of every unique TCRbeta CDR3 rearrangement. For each sample, productive Simpson clonality was calculated as the square root of Simpson's diversity index across productive rearrangements. The clones in this table, taken by TCRdb from immuneACCESS, are in-frame only. Not every clone is retained; where verified, under half of the shortfall comes from an unresolved V gene, and the cause of the rest is unknown. V, J and clone size are those of that table, while D and trimming were read from the DNA. Across this sample there are about 16,000 clones, with approximately 88% seen only once. The ten largest clones capture 24% of the sample.

In regard to this clone: Its antigen specificity is not known. The sample holds no much larger clone one base away, and base qualities are not on file.

Collaborating institutions collected whole blood in K2EDTA tubes following their own protocols. For TCRbeta analysis, collaborators shipped samples in one of three forms: frozen whole blood, isolated PBMCs, or DNA extracted from either of those sample types. V is cut by 2 bases and J by 8 bases, and the space between the germline ends is 10 bases. The CDR1 and CDR2 encoded by the germline V gene are SGHTA and FQGNSA. The CDR3 runs 13 amino acids, cysteine and phenylalanine included. CDR3 DNA is the only sequence kept; it has 39 bases, read in frame from the first base. This TCR was recovered from a man aged 55-75 years with acute or convalescent COVID-19. Specimen: peripheral blood. The chain is encoded by TRBV7-2 joined to TRBJ2-1; TRBD2 is possibly the D segment (6 matching bases). The CDR3 corresponds to CASSLKGGDEQFF. The base sequence is TGTGCCAGCAGCTTAAAGGGAGGCGATGAGCAGTTCTTC.